The 3 T cell receptor beta chains given below trace back to one sample, sequenced in a study of T cell responses to AZD1222 COVID-19 vaccine. Assay: immunoSEQ multiplex PCR; the TCRdb copy retains only in-frame clones and omits some. The table has 120,000 or so clones, 70% to 90% seen once. This specimen was peripheral blood, taken on day 0 of AZD1222 vaccination. The source of these receptors is an adult in good health.

The V gene is TRBV19, the J gene TRBJ1-3; D possibly corresponds to TRBD1 (5 bases). There are 15 residues in the CDR3. Trimming took 7 bases from V and 2 from J, leaving 15 bases between them. The germline gives CDR1 LNHDA, CDR2 SQIVND (reference sequence). CDR3 protein: CASTGTKLPGNTIYF. The CDR3 nucleotides are TGTGCCAGTACTGGGACCAAACTCCCTGGAAACACCATATATTTT.

The chain links TRBV9 to TRBJ1-4; D is perhaps TRBD1 (5 bases). The CDR3 extends over 15 amino acids. V dropped 4 bases and J dropped 5 bases, with 15 bases sitting between them. The germline CDR1 and CDR2 sequences are SGDLS and YYNGEE. The CDR3 coding sequence is TGTGCCAGCAGCATGGGGACGGTCGCAAATGAAAAACTGTTTTTT. It specifies CASSMGTVANEKLFF.

V and J are TRBV5-4 and TRBJ1-6; D is uncertain. Germline V gene sequence: CDR1 SGHNT, CDR2 YYREEE (reference sequence). Trimming removed 4 bases from V and 7 bases from J, with 15 bases in between. The CDR3 has 15 amino acids. The CDR3 bases are TGTGCCAGCAGCCCGGACGTTTCCAGAAATTCACCCCTCCACTTT. It codes for CASSPDVSRNSPLHF.